This TCR beta chain is drawn from a study of cytomegalovirus exposure and HLA in healthy donors. The donors were healthy bone marrow donors. With regard to this clone: Its antigen remains unknown.

60 Vbeta and 13 Jbeta primers were used in PCR. Assay used: immunoSEQ multiplex PCR; TCRdb lists only in-frame clones, some missing. The sample lists 100,000 to 150,000 clones, roughly 84% seen once, with less than 3.5% in the top ten. Deletions cut 7 bases from V and 1 base from J, with 11 bases between. This CDR3 is 13 amino acids long. Germline V gene sequence: CDR1 SGHDT, CDR2 YYEEEE. General study points: DRB1 had the most TCR associations and HLA-C the fewest, a later analysis found, with rates varying by HLA locus. In an earlier analysis, productive rearrangement rates for most beta V segments clustered near 87% or 30%. In a later analysis, at a false discovery rate of 0.05, 15,000 to 20,000 TCR beta sequences were associated with HLA alleles.

The sample taken for sequencing was PBMCs. The clonotype originates from a man aged 50 to 59 in good health and CMV-seronegative. This rearrangement joins TRBV5-6 to TRBJ1-1; unclear D gene. Written as DNA, the CDR3 is TGTGCCAGCGGTAATGGAGAGAACACTGAAGCTTTCTTT. This sequence encodes CASGNGENTEAFF.